This entry lists 14 T cell receptor beta chains sequenced from one sample in a study of Ad26.COV2.S vaccination and SARS-CoV-2 variants. The treatment was: about 20 received Ad26.COV2.S at low or high dose, single or two shots; several received placebo; per-sample allocation not given. The study sampled participants on day 63 after the first vaccine or placebo injection. This table comes from immunoSEQ multiplex PCR, and its TCRdb copy is limited to in-frame clones, with some not included. This sample carries 500,000 or so clones, 85% to 90% of them seen once, and the ten largest clones take around 2.6%. Specimen: peripheral blood, collected in a trial of Ad26.COV2.S vaccine versus placebo. The receptors here all came from a person between 18 and 60 years old who received the Ad26.COV2.S COVID-19 vaccine or a placebo.

The sample holds one count of this clone. The CDR3 nucleotides are TGTGCCAGCAGTAGCCCCGCTGGGCCCCAGCATTTT. Amino acid sequence: CASSSPAGPQHF. This chain connects TRBV6-5 to TRBJ1-5, with D uncertain. Germline assignment: CDR1 MNHEY and CDR2 SVGAGI. Trimming pared 5 bases from V and 9 bases from J, leaving 11 bases between. The CDR3 sequence is 12 residues long.

The chain links TRBV5-1 to TRBJ2-3, with D maybe TRBD1 (6 bases). The CDR3 totals 11 residues. CDR1 and CDR2 from the germline V gene are SGHRS and YFSETQ. V was cut by 5 bases and J by 5 bases, with 6 bases left in between. The CDR3 spells CASRGGDTQYF. CDR3 DNA: TGCGCCAGCAGAGGGGGAGATACGCAGTATTTT.

V gene TRBV4-1 combines with J gene TRBJ2-4; no definite D call. V shed 1 base and J shed 1 base, with 8 bases lying between them. This CDR3 has 15 residues. From germline, CDR1 is MGHRA and CDR2 YSYEKL. CDR3 DNA sequence: TGCGCCAGCAGCCAAGTCGGTATGGCCAAAAACATTCAGTACTTC. Protein sequence: CASSQVGMAKNIQYF.

The rearrangement uses TRBV18 and TRBJ2-1; TRBD2 agrees at 13 bases. V lost 3 bases to trimming and J lost 5 bases; unmatched junction nucleotides: 7. The germline gives CDR1 KGHSH, CDR2 LQKENI. The CDR3 has 17 residues. The CDR3 protein is CASSPVGLAGIDNEQFF. CDR3 in DNA: TGTGCCAGCTCACCGGTGGGACTAGCGGGGATAGACAATGAGCAGTTCTTC.

The chain links TRBV5-1 to TRBJ1-2; TRBD1 might be the D (5 bases). The CDR3 sequence is 13 residues long. Trimming cost V 3 bases and J 8 bases, with 14 bases left between them. Germline CDR1 SGHRS, CDR2 YFSETQ. CDR3 nucleotide sequence: TGCGCCAGCAGCTCACCCGAGGGGCCAGGCTACACCTTC. This encodes CASSSPEGPGYTF.

The chain links TRBV27 to TRBJ1-1, with unresolved D. Deletions cut 4 bases from V and 1 base from J, with 10 bases between. This CDR3 spans 14 amino acids. Germline assignment: CDR1 MNHEY and CDR2 SMNVEV (reference sequence). In DNA, the CDR3 is TGTGCCAGCAGTTACGACCCACGGAACACTGAAGCTTTCTTT. It translates to CASSYDPRNTEAFF.

This clone was seen only a few times. The chain couples TRBV6-5 to TRBJ1-2; D gene uncertain. CDR3 size: 14 residues. Per germline, CDR1 MNHEY and CDR2 SVGAGI. V was trimmed by 6 bases and J by 4 bases, leaving 15 bases between them. The CDR3 loop reads CASREPSPGYGYTF. The DNA for the CDR3 is TGTGCCAGCAGGGAGCCATCCCCGGGCTATGGCTACACCTTC.

This chain uses TRBV5-1 with TRBJ2-5; tentative D call: TRBD1 (6 bases). V lost 7 bases, J lost 0 bases, and 16 bases lay in between. This CDR3 has 15 amino acids. Germline loops: CDR1 SGHRS, CDR2 YFSETQ. This chain's CDR3 is CASGESGHYQETQYF. Here the CDR3 DNA reads TGCGCCAGCGGGGAGTCGGGACACTACCAAGAGACCCAGTACTTC.

The chain carries TRBV11-2 and TRBJ2-5, with 7 bases aligning to TRBD2. V shed 7 bases, J shed 3 bases, and the junction held 11 bases outside the gene matches. Germline-derived CDR1 and CDR2 are SGHAT and FQNNGV. There are 15 residues in the CDR3. The chain's CDR3 is CASTMAGRGEETQYF. The CDR3 bases are TGTGCCAGCACCATGGCGGGGAGGGGCGAAGAGACCCAGTACTTC.

The chain has TRBV28 and TRBJ1-5, with D perhaps TRBD1 (5 bases). Trimming left V 6 bases short and J 7 bases short, with 13 bases between. The V gene's germline CDR1 is MDHEN and CDR2 SYDVKM. The CDR3 spans 13 residues. The CDR3 here is CASRPQGGQPQHF. The CDR3 DNA follows: TGTGCCAGCAGACCTCAGGGTGGGCAGCCCCAGCATTTT.

The chain has TRBV11-3 and TRBJ2-1; 11 positions match TRBD1. The CDR3 consists of 17 residues. Germline CDR1 SGHNT, CDR2 YENEEA. The V segment lost 0 bases and the J segment 10 bases; nucleotides outside the gene matches: 11. This CDR3 reads CASSLELSSGTGGEQFF. CDR3 DNA: TGTGCCAGCAGCTTAGAACTTTCGAGTGGGACAGGGGGAGAGCAGTTCTTC.

This rearrangement joins TRBV29-1 to TRBJ2-1; 9 bases map to TRBD1. CDR3 length equals 15 residues. Germline values: CDR1 SQVTM, CDR2 ANQGSEA. J gave up 4 bases and V 0 bases, and 4 bases lay outside the gene matches. In nucleotides, the CDR3 is TGCAGCGTTGAAGATCCGGGACAGGGTTACAATGAGCAGTTCTTC. Amino acid sequence: CSVEDPGQGYNEQFF.

The chain links TRBV6-5 to TRBJ1-2; TRBD1 is a possible D gene (5 bases). The CDR3 covers 14 residues. CDR1 and CDR2 from the germline V gene are MNHEY and SVGAGI. The V end lost 0 bases, the J end lost 4 bases, and 9 bases lay between the germline ends. Here the CDR3 DNA reads TGTGCCAGCAGTTACTCCGACAGTCTCTATGGCTACACCTTC. Translated: CASSYSDSLYGYTF.

V gene TRBV5-1 combines with J gene TRBJ1-4; D call uncertain. Deletions cut 0 bases from V and 7 bases from J, with 10 bases between. CDR1 SGHRS and CDR2 YFSETQ come from the germline V gene. CDR3 length equals 14 residues. The CDR3 DNA reads TGCGCCAGCAGCTTGGAGGCCAGGCTTGAAAAACTGTTTTTT. This codes for CASSLEARLEKLFF.